The 7 T cell receptor beta chains presented below share a single source sample, sequenced in a study of blood T cell repertoires in COVID-19. Clones were sequenced by immunoSEQ multiplex PCR, and TCRdb holds only the in-frame ones, with some missing. The data hold some 50,000 clones, with 78% observed a single time. The sample consisted of peripheral blood. The receptors here all came from a human donor in a cohort sampled during active COVID-19.

The chain is built from TRBV19 and TRBJ1-5, with a weak D call TRBD1 (5 bases). Germline assignment: CDR1 LNHDA and CDR2 SQIVND (reference sequence). Trimming removed 7 bases from V and 3 bases from J, with 19 bases in between. This CDR3 has 16 amino acids. In DNA, the CDR3 is TGTGCCAGTAAACCTGGGAACAGCGGGGCCAATCAGCCCCAGCATTTT. It specifies CASKPGNSGANQPQHF. The full variable domain, rest sourced from reference TRBV19 and TRBJ1-5, is DGGITQSPKYLFRKEGQNVTLSCEQNLNHDAMYWYRQDPGQGLRLIYYSQIVNDFQKGDIAEGYSVSREKKESFPLTVTSAQKNPTAFYLCASKPGNSGANQPQHFGDGTRLSIL.

The CDR3 is CSVEAPNQPQHF. The DNA of the CDR3 is TGCAGCGTCGAGGCCCCCAATCAGCCCCAGCATTTT. The V gene is TRBV29-1, the J gene TRBJ1-5; D call uncertain. The CDR3 is made up of 12 amino acids. Germline assignment: CDR1 SQVTM and CDR2 ANQGSEA. The V and J ends lost 6 bases and 3 bases respectively, with 9 bases between them.

The chain joins TRBV5-4 to TRBJ2-3; 10 positions match TRBD2. CDR3 length: 14 amino acids. CDR1 is SGHNT, CDR2 YYREEE, per germline (reference sequence). The V gene end was trimmed by 4 bases and the J gene end by 6 bases; junction bases not matched to a gene: 5. Written as DNA, the CDR3 is TGTGCCAGCAGCCAGCGGGGGGGCTACGATACGCAGTATTTT. This codes for CASSQRGGYDTQYF. The full variable domain, rest sourced from reference TRBV5-4 and TRBJ2-3, is ETGVTQSPTHLIKTRGQQVTLRCSSQSGHNTVSWYQQALGQGPQFIFQYYREEENGRGNFPPRFSGLQFPNYSSELNVNALELDDSALYLCASSQRGGYDTQYFGPGTRLTVL.

The chain has TRBV29-1 and TRBJ2-5; TRBD2 agrees at 15 bases. Germline trimming cut 5 bases from V and 5 bases from J; bases unmatched to any gene: 9. This CDR3 spans 16 amino acids. Germline V gene lookup returns CDR1 SQVTM and CDR2 ANQGSEA. CDR3 sequence: CSVLRTSGRARETQYF. CDR3 nucleotides: TGCAGCGTTTTGAGGACTAGCGGGAGGGCGAGGGAGACCCAGTACTTC.

The chain recombines TRBV29-1 with TRBJ1-1; the D gene is possibly TRBD1 (6 bases). Looked up from germline, CDR1 is SQVTM and CDR2 is ANQGSEA. Trimming left V 1 base short and J 5 bases short, with 14 bases between. There are 14 residues in the CDR3. The CDR3: CSVEGTGWGTEAFF. The CDR3 DNA follows: TGCAGCGTTGAAGGAACAGGGTGGGGAACTGAAGCTTTCTTT.

The chain combines TRBV12-3 or TRBV12-4 with TRBJ2-3; possibly TRBD2 for D (6 bases). The V and J ends lost 0 bases and 11 bases respectively, with 9 bases between them. The CDR3 has 12 amino acids. This CDR3 reads CASSLASGEQYF. As DNA, the CDR3 is TGTGCCAGCAGTTTAGCGTCGGGGGAGCAGTATTTT.

This clone showed up just once. J is TRBJ1-1 and V is TRBV18; 8 nucleotides match TRBD1. The CDR3 has 14 residues. V trimming: 4 bases; J trimming: 2 bases; junction bases outside the gene matches: 3. Germline V gives CDR1 KGHSH, CDR2 LQKENI. As DNA, the CDR3 is TGTGCCAGCTCACTCGACAGGGGAAACACTGAAGCTTTCTTT. Translating it yields CASSLDRGNTEAFF.